There are a few counts of the clone carrying this T cell receptor (beta chain). This sample stems from a study of blood T cell repertoires in COVID-19. About the study: Nucleic acid was either cDNA or gDNA, and it came from T cells, B-cell-depleted T cells, or PBMCs.

The protocol was immunoSEQ multiplex PCR, while the TCRdb copy is restricted to in-frame clones and leaves out a portion. The sample contains 250,000 to 350,000 clones, 90% to 95% of which appear only once. Looked up from germline, CDR1 is MNHEY and CDR2 is SVGAGI. Trimming pared 6 bases from V and 5 bases from J, leaving 4 bases between. The CDR3 sequence is 11 residues long. Enrolled during active infection, Seattle patients were then followed longitudinally. Sequenced sample: peripheral blood. The receptor's source is a woman in her twenties or thirties with COVID-19, enrolled during active disease. This rearrangement joins TRBV6-5 to TRBJ1-4; the D is unclear. The CDR3 DNA follows: TGTGCCAGCAGCCAAAATGAAAAACTGTTTTTT. Translation: CASSQNEKLFF.